This T cell receptor beta chain stems from a study of CD8+ T cells in alopecia areata. The germline CDR1 and CDR2 sequences are SGHRS and YFSETQ. CDR3 length: 13 amino acids. Deletions cut 0 bases from V and 8 bases from J, with 8 bases between. RNA extraction was followed by reverse transcription into cDNA, which acted as the sequencing template. Profiled with immunoSEQ multiplex PCR; TCRdb holds only in-frame clones, not every one. The sample carries about 150,000 clones, roughly 53% recorded once. This specimen was CD4+ T cells sorted from blood, taken at week 0. The sequence came from a human donor with alopecia areata. This chain uses TRBV5-1 with TRBJ1-4, with D uncertain. For the CDR3, the DNA is TGCGCCAGCAGCTTGGTCCTGGGGGAAAAACTGTTTTTT. Translation gives CASSLVLGEKLFF.